This is a list of T cell receptor beta chains from one sample in a study of T cells in Graves' hyperthyroidism and ophthalmopathy. TCRdb recomputed calls from the multiplex PCR reads with MiXCR, one row per CDR3 protein. The sample yields around 500,000 distinct CDR3 sequences, 14% seen once. What was sequenced was blood. The origin of the receptors is a young woman with Graves' hyperthyroidism. The CDR3 runs from the conserved cysteine through the conserved F or W. The order of the fields is D gene, V gene, J gene, clone size, CDR3 DNA, CDR3 protein. A D gene is named only where the DNA matches it firmly. Size tells how often a clone was seen (once, few, many) or the class of an expanded clone, and some rows leave it out.

d_gene: TRBD2; v_gene: TRBV3-1; j_gene: TRBJ2-7; abundance: many; CDR3nt: TGTGCCAGCAGCTGGGGACTAGCGGGAGAGGGTGAGCAGTACTTC; CDR3aa: CASSWGLAGEGEQYF
d_gene: TRBD2; v_gene: TRBV20-1; j_gene: TRBJ2-3; abundance: many; CDR3nt: TGCAGTGCTAGAGATGGCCGGCGGGCTAGCGGATTAACAGATACGCAGTATTTT; CDR3aa: CSARDGRRASGLTDTQYF
d_gene: NA; v_gene: TRBV12-3/TRBV12-4; j_gene: TRBJ2-1; abundance: many; CDR3nt: TGTGCCGATCAGCCTGGCTCCTACAATGAGCAGTTCTTC; CDR3aa: CADQPGSYNEQFF
d_gene: TRBD2; v_gene: TRBV7-9; j_gene: TRBJ2-1; abundance: many; CDR3nt: TGTGCCAGCAGCTTAACCCTAGCGGACGGGGATGAGCAGTTCTTC; CDR3aa: CASSLTLADGDEQFF
d_gene: NA; v_gene: TRBV2; j_gene: TRBJ1-5; abundance: many; CDR3nt: TGTGCCAGCAGCGCGACGGAAAATCAGCCCCAGCATTTT; CDR3aa: CASSATENQPQHF
d_gene: TRBD2; v_gene: TRBV7-3; j_gene: TRBJ2-2; abundance: many; CDR3nt: TGTGCCAGCAGCCGTAACCCTCCCGCGGGCCTAGCGGAAACCGGGGAGCTGTTTTTT; CDR3aa: CASSRNPPAGLAETGELFF
d_gene: NA; v_gene: TRBV2; j_gene: TRBJ1-5; abundance: many; CDR3nt: TGTGCCAGCAGTGAAGAAGGAGGGAGCCCAGGGCATTTT; CDR3aa: CASSEEGGSPGHF
d_gene: NA; v_gene: TRBV9; j_gene: TRBJ1-2; abundance: NA; CDR3nt: TGTGCCAGCAGCCGTAGTGGCACCCACTATGGCTACACCTTC; CDR3aa: CASSRSGTHYGYTF
d_gene: NA; v_gene: TRBV20-1; j_gene: TRBJ1-1; abundance: NA; CDR3nt: TGCAGTGCTAGAGAATCCAACATGAACACTGAAGCTTTCTTT; CDR3aa: CSARESNMNTEAFF
d_gene: NA; v_gene: TRBV10-3; j_gene: TRBJ2-2; abundance: NA; CDR3nt: TGTGCCATCAGTAGCGTCGAGGGCACCGGGGAGCTGTTTTTT; CDR3aa: CAISSVEGTGELFF
d_gene: NA; v_gene: TRBV5-1; j_gene: TRBJ2-1; abundance: NA; CDR3nt: TGCGCCAGCAGCTTCTTGGACAATGAGCAGTTCTTC; CDR3aa: CASSFLDNEQFF
d_gene: NA; v_gene: TRBV18; j_gene: TRBJ1-1; abundance: NA; CDR3nt: TGTGCCAGCTCACCAATTCGGGCCTCAGGAATACTCAACACTGAAGCTTTCTTT; CDR3aa: CASSPIRASGILNTEAFF
d_gene: NA; v_gene: TRBV20-1; j_gene: TRBJ2-2; abundance: many; CDR3nt: TGCAGTGCTAGAAGCCCTAGCACGGTCGGGGAGCTGTTTTTT; CDR3aa: CSARSPSTVGELFF
d_gene: NA; v_gene: TRBV10-3; j_gene: TRBJ1-2; abundance: NA; CDR3nt: TGTGCCATCAGTGGGGGACACTTAGACTATGGCTACACCTTC; CDR3aa: CAISGGHLDYGYTF
d_gene: NA; v_gene: TRBV29-1; j_gene: TRBJ2-7; abundance: many; CDR3nt: TGCAGCGTTGCTGGCCGACTCTCCTACGAGCAGTACTTC; CDR3aa: CSVAGRLSYEQYF
d_gene: NA; v_gene: TRBV5-1; j_gene: TRBJ1-2; abundance: many; CDR3nt: TGCGCCAGCAGCTTGGAGGGGGGGCGTAACTATGGCTACACCTTC; CDR3aa: CASSLEGGRNYGYTF
d_gene: TRBD2; v_gene: TRBV30; j_gene: TRBJ2-1; abundance: NA; CDR3nt: TGTGCCTGGAGTGGAGCGGGAGGAAGTGAGCAGTTCTTC; CDR3aa: CAWSGAGGSEQFF
d_gene: TRBD2; v_gene: TRBV7-7; j_gene: TRBJ2-1; abundance: NA; CDR3nt: TGTGCTAGCAGCATCGGACTAGATGGTGAGCAGTTCTTC; CDR3aa: CASSIGLDGEQFF
d_gene: NA; v_gene: TRBV7-9; j_gene: TRBJ2-7; abundance: few; CDR3nt: TGTGCCAGCAGCTCGGAAGACAGGTCTTACGAGCAGTACTTC; CDR3aa: CASSSEDRSYEQYF
d_gene: TRBD1; v_gene: TRBV12-3/TRBV12-4; j_gene: TRBJ1-6; abundance: many; CDR3nt: TGTGCCAGCAGACCTACAGGGGGCAAGAATTCACCCCTCCACTTT; CDR3aa: CASRPTGGKNSPLHF
d_gene: NA; v_gene: TRBV19; j_gene: TRBJ2-3; abundance: few; CDR3nt: TGTGCCAGTAGTATATGGGGGAGTGGAAAGCCCCAGTATTTT; CDR3aa: CASSIWGSGKPQYF
d_gene: NA; v_gene: TRBV5-1; j_gene: TRBJ2-3; abundance: many; CDR3nt: TGCGCCAGCGCCGGACAATCCAATACGCAGTATTTT; CDR3aa: CASAGQSNTQYF
d_gene: NA; v_gene: TRBV12-3/TRBV12-4; j_gene: TRBJ1-2; abundance: many; CDR3nt: TGTGCCAGCAGTCGGGACGGGGGGATCTATGGCTACACCTTC; CDR3aa: CASSRDGGIYGYTF
d_gene: TRBD1; v_gene: TRBV12-3/TRBV12-4; j_gene: TRBJ2-5; abundance: many; CDR3nt: TGTGCCAGCAGCCCAGGGGGCTTTATGGAGACCCAGTACTTC; CDR3aa: CASSPGGFMETQYF
d_gene: TRBD2; v_gene: TRBV10-2; j_gene: TRBJ2-7; abundance: many; CDR3nt: TGCGCCAGCAGTGACCGGCTAGCGGACTACGAGCAGTACTTC; CDR3aa: CASSDRLADYEQYF
d_gene: NA; v_gene: TRBV24-1; j_gene: TRBJ2-3; abundance: many; CDR3nt: TGTGCCACCAGCTCGGGGGGCCCCTCCCCGGCGTCTCGCACAGATACGCAGTATTTT; CDR3aa: CATSSGGPSPASRTDTQYF
d_gene: TRBD2; v_gene: TRBV28; j_gene: TRBJ2-1; abundance: many; CDR3nt: TGTGCCAGCAGTTTCTTACTAGCGAGGAACAATGAGCAGTTCTTC; CDR3aa: CASSFLLARNNEQFF
d_gene: NA; v_gene: TRBV6-1; j_gene: TRBJ2-2; abundance: NA; CDR3nt: TGTGCCAGCAAGCTAGGAAGCGAAGGCACCGGGGAGCTGTTTTTT; CDR3aa: CASKLGSEGTGELFF
d_gene: NA; v_gene: TRBV28; j_gene: TRBJ1-2; abundance: many; CDR3nt: TGTGCCAGCTCGGGGAGGGGCTACACCTTC; CDR3aa: CASSGRGYTF
d_gene: TRBD1; v_gene: TRBV18; j_gene: TRBJ2-2; abundance: few; CDR3nt: TGTGCCAGCTCAGAAACCGGGACAGTGGGAGAGGAGCTGTTTTTT; CDR3aa: CASSETGTVGEELFF
d_gene: NA; v_gene: TRBV19; j_gene: TRBJ2-1; abundance: many; CDR3nt: TGTGCCAGTAGTCCAAATAGGGACCTATCGAGGAATGAGCAGTTCTTC; CDR3aa: CASSPNRDLSRNEQFF
d_gene: NA; v_gene: TRBV11-3; j_gene: TRBJ2-7; abundance: many; CDR3nt: TGTGCCAGCAGCCTCGGGGTCTCCTACGAGCAGTACTTC; CDR3aa: CASSLGVSYEQYF
d_gene: NA; v_gene: TRBV25-1; j_gene: TRBJ2-1; abundance: NA; CDR3nt: TGTGCCAGCCTACTACGGGCGGATGAGCAGTTCTTC; CDR3aa: CASLLRADEQFF
d_gene: NA; v_gene: TRBV7-9; j_gene: TRBJ2-3; abundance: many; CDR3nt: TGTGCCAGCAGCTTAGCGACGCTAGGGGCAGATACGCAGTATTTT; CDR3aa: CASSLATLGADTQYF
d_gene: NA; v_gene: TRBV30; j_gene: TRBJ1-1; abundance: NA; CDR3nt: TGTGCCTGGAGTGTTGGGGTCTTGTCCGGGTTGAACACTGAAGCTTTCTTT; CDR3aa: CAWSVGVLSGLNTEAFF
d_gene: NA; v_gene: TRBV12-3/TRBV12-4; j_gene: TRBJ1-5; abundance: many; CDR3nt: TGTGCCAGCAGCCCGGGAGGGGATCAGCCCCAGCATTTT; CDR3aa: CASSPGGDQPQHF
d_gene: NA; v_gene: TRBV19; j_gene: TRBJ2-5; abundance: many; CDR3nt: TGTGCCAGTAGTGCGGGACCGTACCAAGAGACCCAGTACTTC; CDR3aa: CASSAGPYQETQYF
d_gene: NA; v_gene: TRBV4-1; j_gene: TRBJ1-1; abundance: NA; CDR3nt: TGCGCCAGCAGCCAAGTAATCCTGAACACTGAAGCTTTCTTT; CDR3aa: CASSQVILNTEAFF
d_gene: NA; v_gene: TRBV9; j_gene: TRBJ2-3; abundance: many; CDR3nt: TGTGCCAGCAGCGGAGAGACAGATACGCAGTATTTT; CDR3aa: CASSGETDTQYF
d_gene: NA; v_gene: TRBV6-1; j_gene: TRBJ1-2; abundance: few; CDR3nt: TGTGCCAGCAGTGCTGACAGGAGCTACTATGGCTACACCTTC; CDR3aa: CASSADRSYYGYTF
d_gene: TRBD2; v_gene: TRBV5-8; j_gene: TRBJ2-1; abundance: few; CDR3nt: TGTGCCAGCAGCCCCCTAGCGGACACCTCCTACAATGAGCAGTTCTTC; CDR3aa: CASSPLADTSYNEQFF
d_gene: TRBD2; v_gene: TRBV20-1; j_gene: TRBJ2-3; abundance: few; CDR3nt: TGCAGTGCTACGGGAGCGGGAGGTAACACAGATACGCAGTATTTT; CDR3aa: CSATGAGGNTDTQYF
d_gene: TRBD2; v_gene: TRBV12-3/TRBV12-4; j_gene: TRBJ2-7; abundance: many; CDR3nt: TGTGCCAGCAGTTTGGCTCGGCCGGGAGGCGAGCAGTACTTC; CDR3aa: CASSLARPGGEQYF
d_gene: NA; v_gene: TRBV6-2/TRBV6-3; j_gene: TRBJ1-1; abundance: NA; CDR3nt: TGTGCCAGCAGTTACTCGTATCCCCTGGGGGGGCGTCCCCAAATGAACACGGAAGCTTTCTTT; CDR3aa: CASSYSYPLGGRPQMNTEAFF
d_gene: TRBD1; v_gene: TRBV6-1; j_gene: TRBJ2-5; abundance: NA; CDR3nt: TGTGCCAGCAGTCTCAGGGGGCAGGTGGGGGAGACCCAGTACTTC; CDR3aa: CASSLRGQVGETQYF
d_gene: TRBD1; v_gene: TRBV2; j_gene: TRBJ2-1; abundance: NA; CDR3nt: TGTGCCAGCAGTGTCCCACGCAGCTTCGATCGACAGGGGTCCTACAATGAGCAGTTCTTC; CDR3aa: CASSVPRSFDRQGSYNEQFF
d_gene: NA; v_gene: TRBV12-3/TRBV12-4; j_gene: TRBJ1-1; abundance: many; CDR3nt: TGTGCCAGCAGTTTCGTAGACTCGGGATGGATCACTGAAGCTTTCTTT; CDR3aa: CASSFVDSGWITEAFF
d_gene: TRBD2; v_gene: TRBV2; j_gene: TRBJ2-1; abundance: many; CDR3nt: TGTGCCACCACCGAAAGGACTAGCGGGAATAATGAGCAGTTCTTC; CDR3aa: CATTERTSGNNEQFF
d_gene: TRBD2; v_gene: TRBV10-2; j_gene: TRBJ2-2; abundance: many; CDR3nt: TGCGCCAGCAGGCTAGCGGGATCGAACACCGGGGAGCTGTTTTTT; CDR3aa: CASRLAGSNTGELFF
d_gene: NA; v_gene: TRBV12-3/TRBV12-4; j_gene: TRBJ2-5; abundance: many; CDR3nt: TGTGCCAGCAGTTCCCCTGAGCGGCAAGAGACCCAGTACTTC; CDR3aa: CASSSPERQETQYF
d_gene: NA; v_gene: TRBV19; j_gene: TRBJ1-1; abundance: few; CDR3nt: TGTGCCAGTAGTATTGACTCCCCGGGCACTGAAGCTTTCTTT; CDR3aa: CASSIDSPGTEAFF
d_gene: TRBD2; v_gene: TRBV24-1; j_gene: TRBJ2-1; abundance: many; CDR3nt: TGTGCCACCAGTGATACACCGACTAGCGGCTCCTACAATGAGCAGTTCTTC; CDR3aa: CATSDTPTSGSYNEQFF
d_gene: NA; v_gene: TRBV4-3; j_gene: TRBJ1-1; abundance: NA; CDR3nt: TGCGCCAGCAGCCAAGAAGCAGGCTCTGAAGCTTTCTTT; CDR3aa: CASSQEAGSEAFF